The 19 T cell receptor beta chains in this list originate from one sample, sequenced in a study of cytomegalovirus exposure and HLA in healthy donors. The PCR ran on 60 Vbeta and 13 Jbeta primers. TCRdb's table, derived via immunoSEQ multiplex PCR, lists solely in-frame clones and lacks some. The table records 200,000 or so clones, approximately 78% of them present only once. Sequencing used PBMCs. Receptors were obtained from a woman aged 18-30 years in good health and CMV-seronegative.

The chain joins TRBV5-6 to TRBJ2-7; TRBD1 aligns across 7 bases. The J segment lost 2 bases and the V segment lost 4 bases, leaving 9 bases of the junction unmatched. The germline CDR1 and CDR2 sequences are SGHDT and YYEEEE. This CDR3 has 15 residues. CDR3: CASSGAGTVPYEQYF. The CDR3 DNA reads TGTGCCAGCAGCGGGGCCGGGACAGTTCCCTACGAGCAGTACTTC.

In the case of this clone: At one end the junction does not follow the germline gene, possibly because of a read error. This rearrangement joins TRBV5-1 to TRBJ1-5; D remains unclear. The length of the CDR3 is 14 residues. The V gene's germline CDR1 is SGHRS and CDR2 YFSETQ. In DNA, the CDR3 is TGCGCCAGCAGCTTGGAAAATAGCAACCAGCCCCAGCATTTT. Translated, it gives CASSLENSNQPQHF.

This clone was observed a few times. This chain connects TRBV27 to TRBJ2-7, with 7 bases matching TRBD1. This CDR3 spans 18 amino acids. The V gene's germline CDR1 is MNHEY and CDR2 SMNVEV (reference sequence). The V gene end was trimmed by 6 bases and the J gene end by 2 bases; junction bases not matched to a gene: 19. The CDR3 loop reads CASRRRQGVVKEAYEQYF. In DNA form, the CDR3 reads TGTGCCAGCAGGCGCCGACAGGGCGTAGTAAAGGAGGCCTACGAGCAGTACTTC.

The chain joins TRBV27 to TRBJ2-2; D is possibly TRBD1 (6 bases). The CDR3 sequence is 14 residues long. The ends were cut back, 8 bases at V and 0 bases at J, with 10 bases in the middle. Germline lookup yields CDR1 MNHEY and CDR2 SMNVEV (reference sequence). This chain's CDR3 is CASQRGSNTGELFF. The CDR3 DNA sequence: TGTGCCAGCCAAAGGGGGTCGAACACCGGGGAGCTGTTTTTT.

The chain couples TRBV13 to TRBJ1-5; 7 bases match TRBD1. Germline V lookup: CDR1 PRHDT, CDR2 FYEKMQ (reference sequence). The CDR3 runs to 14 residues. V was pared by 2 bases and J by 4 bases, with 2 bases of the junction left unmatched. The CDR3 bases are TGTGCCAGCAGCTTACAGGGGGGTAATCAGCCCCAGCATTTT. This sequence encodes CASSLQGGNQPQHF.

The rearrangement joins TRBV6-5 to TRBJ1-2; no reliable D call. The CDR3 covers 13 residues. V was pared by 6 bases and J by 6 bases, with 14 bases between. Germline CDR1 and CDR2: MNHEY and SVGAGI. CDR3 bases: TGTGCCAGCAGACCCTTTAACCTAGATGGCTACACCTTC. Translating gives CASRPFNLDGYTF.

Notes on this clone: Other DNA sequences in this specimen translate into the identical CDR3. The chain employs TRBV2 and TRBJ2-3, with TRBD2 identical over 7 bases. Trimming took 3 bases from V and 8 from J; bases not matched to a gene: 5. The V gene's germline CDR1 is SNHLY and CDR2 FYNNEI. The CDR3 consists of 13 residues. The CDR3 reads CASSEGEGSTQYF. The CDR3 bases are TGTGCCAGCAGTGAGGGGGAGGGGAGTACGCAGTATTTT.

A few counts support this clone. The rearrangement joins TRBV5-4 to TRBJ2-3; D perhaps matches TRBD2 (6 bases). V shed 4 bases and J shed 3 bases, with 21 bases lying between them. There are 17 residues in the CDR3. Germline CDR1 SGHNT, CDR2 YYREEE (reference sequence). CDR3 sequence: CASSHQLQGGGTDTQYF. CDR3 sequence (DNA): TGTGCCAGCAGCCACCAACTTCAGGGAGGCGGGACAGATACGCAGTATTTT.

V is TRBV13 and J is TRBJ1-6; 7 bases fit TRBD1. CDR3 length: 16 residues. Germline values: CDR1 PRHDT, CDR2 FYEKMQ (reference sequence). Losses at the gene ends were 5 bases for V and 10 bases for J; bases not matched to a gene: 14. The CDR3 loop is CASSDHQQGSRSPLHF. CDR3 sequence (DNA): TGTGCCAGCAGCGACCACCAACAGGGGTCAAGGTCACCCCTCCACTTT.

V is TRBV4-1 and J is TRBJ2-1; 8 bases line up with TRBD2. The CDR3 extends over 15 amino acids. CDR1 is MGHRA, CDR2 YSYEKL, per germline. After removal of 4 bases from V and 5 bases from J, the junction contained 7 bases not matched to a gene. The DNA for the CDR3 is TGCGCCAGCAGCCTTGCGGGACTAGGGGACAATGAGCAGTTCTTC. Its protein is CASSLAGLGDNEQFF.

The rearrangement uses TRBV6-5 and TRBJ1-2, with D tentatively TRBD1 (5 bases). The V gene's germline CDR1 is MNHEY and CDR2 SVGAGI. CDR3 length: 15 residues. V was cut by 0 bases and J by 6 bases, with 14 bases left in between. The CDR3 DNA reads as TGTGCCAGCAGTTACTCGCCGGAGGGGAGGGATGGCTACACCTTC. Translation gives CASSYSPEGRDGYTF.

This chain uses TRBV27 with TRBJ2-1; D not resolved. CDR3 length: 12 residues. The germline V gene has CDR1 MNHEY and CDR2 SMNVEV (reference sequence). The V end was cut by 6 bases, the J end by 8 bases, with 11 bases between. CDR3 DNA sequence: TGTGCCAGCAGGGGCACGGTTGATGAGCAGTTCTTC. The encoded protein is CASRGTVDEQFF.

The chain couples TRBV2 to TRBJ2-1, with D perhaps matching TRBD1 (6 bases). The CDR3 sequence is 12 residues long. V dropped 7 bases and J dropped 5 bases, with 9 bases sitting between them. Germline V lookup: CDR1 SNHLY, CDR2 FYNNEI. CDR3 coding DNA: TGTGCCAGCACCGGACAGAACAATGAGCAGTTCTTC. This encodes CASTGQNNEQFF. Supplemented by reference TRBV2 and TRBJ2-1, the full variable domain reads EPEVTQTPSHQVTQMGQEVILRCVPISNHLYFYWYRQILGQKVEFLVSFYNNEISEKSEIFDDQFSVERPDGSNFTLKIRSTKLEDSAMYFCASTGQNNEQFFGPGTRLTVL.

The gene calls are TRBV11-2 and TRBJ1-3, with D possibly matching TRBD1 (5 bases). CDR3 length: 16 residues. V was cut by 5 bases and J by 2 bases, with 16 bases left in between. In germline, CDR1 is SGHAT, CDR2 FQNNGV. CDR3 sequence reads: CASSLTRGPAGNTIYF. CDR3 nucleotide sequence: TGTGCCAGCAGCCTGACAAGGGGCCCAGCTGGAAACACCATATATTTT.

Here the CDR3 DNA reads TGTGCCAGTAGTCTACAGGGGGCTGACTATGGCTACACCTTC. Its translation: CASSLQGADYGYTF. The V call is TRBV19, the J call TRBJ1-2; 9 bases match TRBD1. The trim removed 5 bases at V and 3 bases at J, leaving 4 bases unmatched. Germline V gene lookup returns CDR1 LNHDA and CDR2 SQIVND (reference sequence). This CDR3 contains 14 residues.

This clone occurred a few times. The chain carries TRBV2 and TRBJ1-1; D gene unclear. The germline CDR1 and CDR2 sequences are SNHLY and FYNNEI. This CDR3 has 14 amino acids. V was pared by 3 bases and J by 5 bases, with 13 bases between. The chain's CDR3 is CASSDPAGETEAFF. The CDR3 DNA reads TGTGCCAGCAGTGATCCAGCCGGGGAAACTGAAGCTTTCTTT.

The J gene is TRBJ2-6, the V gene TRBV7-3; 8 nucleotides line up with TRBD1. The CDR3 length is 18 residues. V dropped 5 bases and J dropped 0; count of bases not matched to a gene: 9. Germline-derived CDR1 and CDR2 are SGHTA and FQGTGA. The CDR3 reads CASSPRTGHSSGANVLTF. Written as DNA, the CDR3 is TGTGCCAGCAGCCCCCGGACAGGGCACAGCTCTGGGGCCAACGTCCTGACTTTC.

The gene calls are TRBV27 and TRBJ1-1, with a weak D call TRBD1 (5 bases). Germline lookup yields CDR1 MNHEY and CDR2 SMNVEV (reference sequence). CDR3 length: 13 residues. The ends were cut back, 4 bases at V and 3 bases at J, with 9 bases in the middle. CDR3 sequence (DNA): TGTGCCAGCAGTTGGATAGGGGACACTGAAGCTTTCTTT. It codes for CASSWIGDTEAFF.

This clone was detected only once. The V call is TRBV29-1, the J call TRBJ1-2; perhaps TRBD1 as D (5 bases). Between the trimmed V and J ends, which lost 3 bases and 4 bases, there was a span of 21 bases. Germline CDR1 is SQVTM and CDR2 is ANQGSEA. The CDR3 is 16 amino acids. CDR3 DNA: TGCAGCGTTGATTCGCCAGGTCGACAGCAGCTCTATGGCTACACCTTC. It specifies CSVDSPGRQQLYGYTF.